The clone carrying this TCR beta chain has just a few counts. This sample is part of a study of beta chain features in type 1 diabetes. As every portion of the isolated RNA was reverse transcribed, the sequencing read expressed TCRB transcripts. Naive, central memory and regulatory T cell samples came to a mean of around 3.5 million reads. Assay used: immunoSEQ multiplex PCR; TCRdb lists only in-frame clones, some missing. The profile shows approximately 340,000 clones, over 13% of them singletons. The CDR3 has 10 residues. V lost 6 bases and J 5 bases, leaving 8 bases between the germline ends. The germline V gene has CDR1 DFQATT and CDR2 SNEGSKA (reference sequence).

The TCR sequence derives from a woman between 18 and 30 years old in good health. The chain carries TRBV20-1 and TRBJ2-7; D gene ambiguous. What was sequenced was naive CD4+ T cells from blood. CDR3 sequence: CSAPIHEQYF. The CDR3 DNA follows: TGCAGTGCCCCCATCCACGAGCAGTACTTC.